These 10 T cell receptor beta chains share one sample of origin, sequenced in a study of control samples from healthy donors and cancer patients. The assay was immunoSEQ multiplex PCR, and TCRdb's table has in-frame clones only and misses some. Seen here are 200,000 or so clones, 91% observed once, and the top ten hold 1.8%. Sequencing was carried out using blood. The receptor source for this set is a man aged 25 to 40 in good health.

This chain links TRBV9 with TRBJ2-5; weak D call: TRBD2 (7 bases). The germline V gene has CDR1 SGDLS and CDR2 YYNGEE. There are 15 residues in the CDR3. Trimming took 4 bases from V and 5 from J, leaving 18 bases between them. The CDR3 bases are TGTGCCAGCAGCCTAGGCCGGGGGGCGATGGAGACCCAGTACTTC. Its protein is CASSLGRGAMETQYF. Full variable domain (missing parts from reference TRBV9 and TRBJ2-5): DSGVTQTPKHLITATGQRVTLRCSPRSGDLSVYWYQQSLDQGLQFLIQYYNGEERAKGNILERFSAQQFPDLHSELNLSSLELGDSALYFCASSLGRGAMETQYFGPGTRLLVL.

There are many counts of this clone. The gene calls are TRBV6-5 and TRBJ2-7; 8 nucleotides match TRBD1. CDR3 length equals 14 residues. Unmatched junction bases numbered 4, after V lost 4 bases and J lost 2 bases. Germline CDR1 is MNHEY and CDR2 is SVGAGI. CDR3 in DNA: TGTGCCAGCAGTTCCCGACAGGGGACCTACGAGCAGTACTTC. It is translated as CASSSRQGTYEQYF.

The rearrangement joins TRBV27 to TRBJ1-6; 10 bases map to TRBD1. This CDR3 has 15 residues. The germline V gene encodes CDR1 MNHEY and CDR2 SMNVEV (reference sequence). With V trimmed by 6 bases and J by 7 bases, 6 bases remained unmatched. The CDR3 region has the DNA TGTGCCAGCAGGACAAGGGACAGGGGCAATTCACCCCTCCACTTT. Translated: CASRTRDRGNSPLHF.

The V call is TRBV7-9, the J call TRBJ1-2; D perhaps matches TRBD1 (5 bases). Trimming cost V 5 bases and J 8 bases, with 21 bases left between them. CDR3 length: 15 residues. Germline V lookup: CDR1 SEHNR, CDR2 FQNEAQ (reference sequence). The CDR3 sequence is CASSTTGTTTRGYTF. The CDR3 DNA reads TGTGCCAGCAGCACAACCGGGACTACGACTCGGGGCTACACCTTC.

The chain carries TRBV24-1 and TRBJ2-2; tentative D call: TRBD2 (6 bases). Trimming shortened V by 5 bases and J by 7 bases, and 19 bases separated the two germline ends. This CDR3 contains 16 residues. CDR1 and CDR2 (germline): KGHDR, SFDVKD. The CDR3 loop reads CATSGTTSEGFGELFF. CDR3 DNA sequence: TGTGCCACCAGTGGGACGACTAGTGAGGGCTTCGGGGAGCTGTTTTTT.

The DNA of the CDR3 is TGTGCCAGCAGTTACGACAGGGGGGAGCCCCAGCATTTT. This gives the protein CASSYDRGEPQHF. This chain links TRBV6-5 with TRBJ1-5, with 9 bases lining up with TRBD1. CDR1 is MNHEY, CDR2 SVGAGI, per germline. The CDR3 contains 13 residues. Trimming at V came to 2 bases and at J to 8 bases, leaving 1 base not matched to a gene.

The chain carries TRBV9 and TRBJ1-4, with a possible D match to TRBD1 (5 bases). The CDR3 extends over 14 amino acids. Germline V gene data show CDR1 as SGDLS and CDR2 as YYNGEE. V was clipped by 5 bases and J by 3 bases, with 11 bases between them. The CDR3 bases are TGTGCCAGCAGTGTTGCGACAGCTAATGAAAAACTGTTTTTT. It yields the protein CASSVATANEKLFF.

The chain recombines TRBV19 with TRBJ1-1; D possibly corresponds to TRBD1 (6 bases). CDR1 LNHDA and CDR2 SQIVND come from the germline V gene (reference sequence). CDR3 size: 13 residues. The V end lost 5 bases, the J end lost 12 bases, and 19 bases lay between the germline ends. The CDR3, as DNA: TGTGCCAGTAGTGCCTCAGGGGCCCTTGGGACTTTCTTT. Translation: CASSASGALGTFF.

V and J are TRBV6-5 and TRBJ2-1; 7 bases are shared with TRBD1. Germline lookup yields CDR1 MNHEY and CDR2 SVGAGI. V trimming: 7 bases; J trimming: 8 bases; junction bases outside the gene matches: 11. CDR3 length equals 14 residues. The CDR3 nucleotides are TGTGCCAGCACTGTGGACAGGTACGTGGATGAGCAGTTCTTC. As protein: CASTVDRYVDEQFF.

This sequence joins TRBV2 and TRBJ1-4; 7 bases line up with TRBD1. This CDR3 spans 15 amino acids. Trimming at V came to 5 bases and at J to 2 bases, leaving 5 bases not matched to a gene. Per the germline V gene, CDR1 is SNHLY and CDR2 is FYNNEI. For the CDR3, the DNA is TGTGCCAGCAGTCCGACCAGGGGGACTAATGAAAAACTGTTTTTT. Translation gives CASSPTRGTNEKLFF.